Shown below are 7 T cell receptor beta chains from a single sample sequenced in a study of OX40 agonist ivuxolimab in advanced cancers. The data were produced by immunoSEQ multiplex PCR, yet TCRdb's version contains in-frame clones alone and is incomplete. The sample holds about 40,000 clones; about 88% are singletons and the top ten take less than 20%. The sequenced sample was CD4+ or CD8+ T cells sorted from blood, obtained in a trial of the OX40 agonist ivuxolimab. The receptors stem from an adult with an advanced solid tumor such as melanoma, head and neck, liver or kidney cancer.

This chain connects TRBV29-1 to TRBJ2-2; no definite D call. The V end was cut by 4 bases, the J end by 6 bases, with 9 bases between. This CDR3 is 12 amino acids long. The germline CDR1 and CDR2 sequences are SQVTM and ANQGSEA. The CDR3 here is CSVVGRAGELFF. The CDR3 bases are TGCAGCGTTGTGGGTAGGGCCGGGGAGCTGTTTTTT.

The chain uses TRBV27 and TRBJ2-1, with unresolved D. Germline lookup yields CDR1 MNHEY and CDR2 SMNVEV (reference sequence). Trimming removed 6 bases at V and 8 bases at J, with 14 bases between. The CDR3 has 13 amino acids. This chain's CDR3 is CASRYVVQHEQFF. The DNA for the CDR3 is TGTGCCAGCAGGTACGTAGTCCAGCATGAGCAGTTCTTC.

The rearrangement links TRBV5-1 to TRBJ2-1; TRBD2 matches 15 bases. From germline, CDR1 is SGHRS and CDR2 YFSETQ. J lost 10 bases, V lost 1 base, and 12 bases had no gene match. This CDR3 comprises 18 residues. The CDR3 is CASSLWTSGGAAVREQFF. The CDR3 bases are TGCGCCAGCAGCTTGTGGACTAGCGGGGGGGCCGCGGTCCGAGAGCAGTTCTTC.

In this sample, this clone turned up once. The chain carries TRBV30 and TRBJ2-1; 12 bases align to TRBD2. This CDR3 region has 15 residues. The germline V gene encodes CDR1 GTSNPN and CDR2 SVGIG (reference sequence). The V gene end was trimmed by 4 bases and the J gene end by 3 bases; junction bases not matched to a gene: 4. As DNA, the CDR3 is TGTGCCTGGACCCGGGGACTAGCGGGCTACAATGAGCAGTTCTTC. This translates into CAWTRGLAGYNEQFF. The entire variable domain, with the rest obtained from reference TRBV30 and TRBJ2-1, is as follows: SQTIHQWPATLVQPVGSPLSLECTVEGTSNPNLYWYRQAAGRGLQLLFYSVGIGQISSEVPQNLSASRPQDRQFILSSKKLLLSDSGFYLCAWTRGLAGYNEQFFGPGTRLTVL.

V gene TRBV6-6 combines with J gene TRBJ1-5; D not certain. The CDR3 is 15 amino acids. V lost 4 bases and J 2 bases, leaving 12 bases between the germline ends. Germline CDR1 is MNHNY and CDR2 is SVGAGI (reference sequence). CDR3 nucleotides: TGTGCCAGCAGTTCGCAGGACGGTGGCAATCAGCCCCAGCATTTT. Translating it yields CASSSQDGGNQPQHF.

The gene calls are TRBV15 and TRBJ2-3, with 9 bases lining up with TRBD1. The CDR3 has 16 amino acids. CDR1 is LNHNV and CDR2 is YYDKDF in the germline V gene (reference sequence). V lost 0 bases, J lost 1 base, and 2 bases stayed unmatched. CDR3 residues: CATSRDRDRGTDTQYF. CDR3 coding DNA: TGTGCCACCAGCAGAGATCGGGACAGGGGCACAGATACGCAGTATTTT.

This rearrangement joins TRBV9 to TRBJ1-6; tentative D call: TRBD1 (5 bases). The length of the CDR3 is 15 residues. V was shortened by 5 bases and J by 6 bases, with 15 bases between the two germline ends. Per the germline V gene, CDR1 is SGDLS and CDR2 is YYNGEE. In DNA, the CDR3 is TGTGCCAGCAGGAGGGGAGACAGTAGTAATTCACCCCTCCACTTT. This sequence encodes CASRRGDSSNSPLHF.